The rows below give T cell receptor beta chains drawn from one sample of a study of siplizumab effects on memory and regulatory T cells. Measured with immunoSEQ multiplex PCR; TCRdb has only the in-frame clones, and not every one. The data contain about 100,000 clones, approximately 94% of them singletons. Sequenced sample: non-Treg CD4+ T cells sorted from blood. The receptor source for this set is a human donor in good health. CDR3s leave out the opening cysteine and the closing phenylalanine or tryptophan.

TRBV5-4,ASSLAGHEQY
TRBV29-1,SIPGDARQDTQY
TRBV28,ASSPLTGLSNQPQH
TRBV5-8,ASSLVSGGASNYGYT
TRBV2,ASSGIGAGGLNEQF
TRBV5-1,ASSLERWDEQF
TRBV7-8,ASSLALAGDPTDTQY
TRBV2,ASSAVRGGCSYNEQF
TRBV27,ASSLLGLAETPYNEQF
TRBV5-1,ASSLVPRGSEAF
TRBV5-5,ASRRGNGNTEAF
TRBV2,ASRPGTGTDTQY
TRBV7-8,ASSFVAGEGETQY
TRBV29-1,SVVLAGVYEQY
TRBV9,ASSPKPGNTIY
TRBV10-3,AISGDGFHPSQAPADMNTEAF
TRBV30,AWSVQGARYTQY
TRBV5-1,ASSFAGNQETQY
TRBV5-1,ASSLRQGRSTEAF
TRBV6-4,ASYERERETQY
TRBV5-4,ASIKSGSPYNEQF
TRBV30,ALTDSYSNQPQH
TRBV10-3,AISAGTGTDTQY
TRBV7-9,ASSFTGDPKETQY